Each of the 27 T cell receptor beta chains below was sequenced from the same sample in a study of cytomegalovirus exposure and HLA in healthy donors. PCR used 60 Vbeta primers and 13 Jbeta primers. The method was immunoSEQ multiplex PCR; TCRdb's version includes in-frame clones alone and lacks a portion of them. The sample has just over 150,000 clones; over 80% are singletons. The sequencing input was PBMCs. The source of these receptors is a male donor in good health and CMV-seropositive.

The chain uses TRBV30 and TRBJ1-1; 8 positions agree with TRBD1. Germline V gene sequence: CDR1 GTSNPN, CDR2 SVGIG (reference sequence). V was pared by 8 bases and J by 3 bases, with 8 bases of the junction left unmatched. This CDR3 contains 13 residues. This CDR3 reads CARRTGRDTEAFF. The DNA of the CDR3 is TGTGCCCGTAGGACAGGGCGGGACACTGAAGCTTTCTTT.

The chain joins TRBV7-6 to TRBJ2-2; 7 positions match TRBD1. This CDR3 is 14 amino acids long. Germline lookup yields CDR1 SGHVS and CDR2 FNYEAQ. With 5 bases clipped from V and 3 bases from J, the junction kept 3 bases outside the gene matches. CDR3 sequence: CASSKGQDTGELFF. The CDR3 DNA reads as TGTGCCAGCAGCAAAGGACAGGACACCGGGGAGCTGTTTTTT.

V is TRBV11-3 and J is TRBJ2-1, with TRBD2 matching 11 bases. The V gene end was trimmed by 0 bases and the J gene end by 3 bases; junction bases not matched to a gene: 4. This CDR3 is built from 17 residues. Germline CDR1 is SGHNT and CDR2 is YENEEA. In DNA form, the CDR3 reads TGTGCCAGCAGCTTAGACCTTAGCGGGAGGGTCTACAATGAGCAGTTCTTC. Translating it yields CASSLDLSGRVYNEQFF.

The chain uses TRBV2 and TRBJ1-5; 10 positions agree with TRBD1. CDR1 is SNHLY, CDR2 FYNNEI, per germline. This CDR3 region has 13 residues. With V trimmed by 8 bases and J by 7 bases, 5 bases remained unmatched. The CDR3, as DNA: TGTGCCAGCGCTGGGACAGGGGAACAGCCCCAGCATTTT. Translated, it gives CASAGTGEQPQHF.

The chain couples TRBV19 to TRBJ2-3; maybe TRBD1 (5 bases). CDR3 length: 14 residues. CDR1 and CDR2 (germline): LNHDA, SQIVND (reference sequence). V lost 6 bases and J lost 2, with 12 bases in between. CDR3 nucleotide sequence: TGTGCCAGTAGAAAGGGGCACTCCACAGATACGCAGTATTTT. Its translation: CASRKGHSTDTQYF.

CDR3 DNA sequence: TGTGCCAGCAGCTTCTTGGGCGGGGTGTACCAAGAGACCCAGTACTTC. This gives the protein CASSFLGGVYQETQYF. The V and J genes are TRBV7-8 and TRBJ2-5; TRBD2 is a possible D gene (6 bases). Germline CDR1 and CDR2: SGHVS and FQNEAQ. The CDR3 contains 16 residues. V gave up 3 bases and J gave up 0 bases, with 14 bases separating them.

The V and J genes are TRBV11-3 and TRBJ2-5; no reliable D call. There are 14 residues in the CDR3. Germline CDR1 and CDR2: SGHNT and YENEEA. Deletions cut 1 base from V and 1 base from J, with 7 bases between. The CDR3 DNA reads TGTGCCAGCAGCTTAGGGCCCCTCCAAGAGACCCAGTACTTC. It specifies CASSLGPLQETQYF.

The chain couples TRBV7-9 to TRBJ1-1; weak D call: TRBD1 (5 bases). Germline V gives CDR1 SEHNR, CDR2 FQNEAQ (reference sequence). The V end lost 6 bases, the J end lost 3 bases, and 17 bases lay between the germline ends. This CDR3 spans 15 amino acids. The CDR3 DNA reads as TGTGCCAGCAGTTACCTCGGGGGAGCGGACACTGAAGCTTTCTTT. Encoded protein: CASSYLGGADTEAFF.

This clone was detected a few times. Written as DNA, the CDR3 is TGTGCCAGCAGCCAAGCAGGGGGCCTCACTGAAGCTTTCTTT. Translation: CASSQAGGLTEAFF. The chain combines TRBV14 with TRBJ1-1; 8 nucleotides agree with TRBD1. Germline V gene sequence: CDR1 SGHDN, CDR2 FVKESK. This CDR3 comprises 14 residues. The ends lost 1 base at V and 4 bases at J; junction bases unmatched: 2.

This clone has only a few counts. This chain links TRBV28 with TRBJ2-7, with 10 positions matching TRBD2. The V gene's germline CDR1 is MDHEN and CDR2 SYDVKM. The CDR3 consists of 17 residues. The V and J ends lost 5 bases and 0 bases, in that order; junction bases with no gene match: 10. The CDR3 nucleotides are TGTGCCAGCAGTGCGAATGGACTAGCGGCTCACTCCTACGAGCAGTACTTC. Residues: CASSANGLAAHSYEQYF.

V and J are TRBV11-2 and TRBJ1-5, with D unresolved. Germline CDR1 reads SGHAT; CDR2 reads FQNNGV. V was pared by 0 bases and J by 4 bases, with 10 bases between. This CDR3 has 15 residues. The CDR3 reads CASSLEALSNQPQHF. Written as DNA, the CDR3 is TGTGCCAGCAGCTTAGAGGCCCTTTCAAATCAGCCCCAGCATTTT.

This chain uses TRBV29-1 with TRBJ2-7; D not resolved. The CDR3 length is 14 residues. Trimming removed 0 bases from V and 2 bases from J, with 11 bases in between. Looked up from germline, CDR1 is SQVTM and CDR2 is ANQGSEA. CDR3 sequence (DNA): TGCAGCGTTGAAGAATCAGAGCGTCCCTACGAGCAGTACTTC. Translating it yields CSVEESERPYEQYF.

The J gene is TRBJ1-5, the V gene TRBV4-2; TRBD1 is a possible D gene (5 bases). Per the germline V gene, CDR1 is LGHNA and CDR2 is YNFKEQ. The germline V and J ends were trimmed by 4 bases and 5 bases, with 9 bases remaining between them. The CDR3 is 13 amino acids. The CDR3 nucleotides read TGTGCCAGCAGCCCCGAAGGGGATCAGCCCCAGCATTTT. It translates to CASSPEGDQPQHF.

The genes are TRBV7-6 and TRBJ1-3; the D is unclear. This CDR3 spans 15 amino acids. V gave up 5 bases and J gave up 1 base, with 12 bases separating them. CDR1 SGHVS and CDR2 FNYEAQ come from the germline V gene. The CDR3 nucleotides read TGTGCCAGCAGCAACCCGACACCATCTGGAAACACCATATATTTT. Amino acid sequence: CASSNPTPSGNTIYF.

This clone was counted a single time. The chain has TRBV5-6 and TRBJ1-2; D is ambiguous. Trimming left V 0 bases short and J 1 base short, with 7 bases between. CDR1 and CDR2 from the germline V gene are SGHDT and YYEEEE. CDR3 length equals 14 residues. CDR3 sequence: CASSLDSYNYGYTF. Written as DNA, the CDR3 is TGTGCCAGCAGCTTGGACAGTTATAACTATGGCTACACCTTC.

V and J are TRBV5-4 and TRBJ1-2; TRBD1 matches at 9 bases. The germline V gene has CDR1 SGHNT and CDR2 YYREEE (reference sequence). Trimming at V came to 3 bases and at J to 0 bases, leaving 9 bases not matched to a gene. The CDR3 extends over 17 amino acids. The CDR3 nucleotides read TGTGCCAGCAGCTGGAAGTTTCGGACAGGGGCTAACTATGGCTACACCTTC. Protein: CASSWKFRTGANYGYTF.

The CDR3 sequence: CASSLGSNYGYTF. CDR3 DNA: TGCGCCAGCAGCCTAGGATCTAACTATGGCTACACCTTC. V and J are TRBV5-1 and TRBJ1-2; no firm D call. With 4 bases removed from V and 0 bases from J, the gap between germline ends came to 7 bases. Germline V gene data show CDR1 as SGHRS and CDR2 as YFSETQ. The CDR3 length is 13 residues.

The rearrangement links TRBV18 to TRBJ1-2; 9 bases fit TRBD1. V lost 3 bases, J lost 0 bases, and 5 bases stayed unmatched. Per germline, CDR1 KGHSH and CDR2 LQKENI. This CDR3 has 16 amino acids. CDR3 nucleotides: TGTGCCAGCTCACCGTCTACAGGGGGCTCTAACTATGGCTACACCTTC. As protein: CASSPSTGGSNYGYTF.

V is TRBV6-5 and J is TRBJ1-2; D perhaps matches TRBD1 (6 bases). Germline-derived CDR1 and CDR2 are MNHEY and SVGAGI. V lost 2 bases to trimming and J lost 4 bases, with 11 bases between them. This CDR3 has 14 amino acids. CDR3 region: CASSYVDSLYGYTF. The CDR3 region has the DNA TGTGCCAGCAGTTACGTGGACAGCCTCTATGGCTACACCTTC.

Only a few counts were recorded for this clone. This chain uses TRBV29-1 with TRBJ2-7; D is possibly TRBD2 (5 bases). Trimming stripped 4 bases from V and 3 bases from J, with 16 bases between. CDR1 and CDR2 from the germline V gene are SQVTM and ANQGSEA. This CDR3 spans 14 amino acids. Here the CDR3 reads CSVVSTPEGYEQYF. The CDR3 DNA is TGCAGCGTTGTTTCGACACCCGAGGGCTACGAGCAGTACTTC.

CDR3 in amino acids: CASSPAAGAGYEQYF. CDR3 DNA sequence: TGTGCCAGCAGCCCTGCGGCGGGAGCGGGCTACGAGCAGTACTTC. The rearrangement uses TRBV9 and TRBJ2-7; 7 bases are a match to TRBD2. The germline CDR1 and CDR2 sequences are SGDLS and YYNGEE. There are 15 residues in the CDR3. V was clipped by 4 bases and J by 3 bases; unmatched bases: 10.

This chain's CDR3 is CASSSLAGVADTQYF. CDR3 DNA sequence: TGTGCCAGCAGCTCCCTAGCGGGAGTCGCGGATACGCAGTATTTT. The chain recombines TRBV7-9 with TRBJ2-3; 10 bases are a match to TRBD2. The V segment lost 4 bases and the J segment 6 bases; nucleotides outside the gene matches: 7. CDR1 and CDR2 (germline): SEHNR, FQNEAQ (reference sequence). This CDR3 has 15 amino acids.

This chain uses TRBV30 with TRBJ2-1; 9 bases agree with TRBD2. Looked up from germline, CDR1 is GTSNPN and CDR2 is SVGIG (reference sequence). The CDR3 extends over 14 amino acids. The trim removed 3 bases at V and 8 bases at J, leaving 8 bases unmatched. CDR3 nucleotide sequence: TGTGCCTGGAGGTTGGCGGGAGGGTATCATGAGCAGTTCTTC. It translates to CAWRLAGGYHEQFF. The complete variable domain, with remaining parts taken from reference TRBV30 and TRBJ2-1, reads SQTIHQWPATLVQPVGSPLSLECTVEGTSNPNLYWYRQAAGRGLQLLFYSVGIGQISSEVPQNLSASRPQDRQFILSSKKLLLSDSGFYLCAWRLAGGYHEQFFGPGTRLTVL.

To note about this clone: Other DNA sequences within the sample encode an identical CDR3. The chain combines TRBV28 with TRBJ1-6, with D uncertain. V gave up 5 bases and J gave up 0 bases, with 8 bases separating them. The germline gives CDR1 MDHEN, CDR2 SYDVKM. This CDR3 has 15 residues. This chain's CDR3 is CASSTRSSYNSPLHF. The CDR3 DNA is TGTGCCAGCAGTACGCGGAGCTCCTATAATTCACCCCTCCACTTT. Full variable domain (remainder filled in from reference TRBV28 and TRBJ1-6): DVKVTQSSRYLVKRTGEKVFLECVQDMDHENMFWYRQDPGLGLRLIYFSYDVKMKEKGDIPEGYSVSREKKERFSLILESASTNQTSMYLCASSTRSSYNSPLHFGNGTRLTVT.

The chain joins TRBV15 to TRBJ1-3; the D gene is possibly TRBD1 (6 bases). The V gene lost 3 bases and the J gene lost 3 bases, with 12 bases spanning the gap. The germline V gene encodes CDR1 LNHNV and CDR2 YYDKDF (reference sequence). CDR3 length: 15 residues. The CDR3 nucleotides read TGTGCCACCAGCAGTGACAGGTCTAGTGGAAACACCATATATTTT. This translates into CATSSDRSSGNTIYF. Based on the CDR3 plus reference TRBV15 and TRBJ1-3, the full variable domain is DAMVIQNPRYQVTQFGKPVTLSCSQTLNHNVMYWYQQKSSQAPKLLFHYYDKDFNNEADTPDNFQSRRPNTSFCFLDIRSPGLGDTAMYLCATSSDRSSGNTIYFGEGSWLTVV.

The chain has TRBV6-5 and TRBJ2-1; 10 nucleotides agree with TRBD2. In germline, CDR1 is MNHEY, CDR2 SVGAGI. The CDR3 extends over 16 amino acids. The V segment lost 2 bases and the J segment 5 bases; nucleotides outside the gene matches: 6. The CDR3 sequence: CASSYPRTSGNNEQFF. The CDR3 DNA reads TGTGCCAGCAGTTACCCCCGGACTAGCGGAAACAATGAGCAGTTCTTC.

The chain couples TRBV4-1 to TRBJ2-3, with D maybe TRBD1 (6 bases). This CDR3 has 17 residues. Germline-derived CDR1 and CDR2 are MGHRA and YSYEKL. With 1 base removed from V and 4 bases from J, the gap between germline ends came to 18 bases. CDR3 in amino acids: CASSQGPGLRGADTQYF. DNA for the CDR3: TGCGCCAGCAGCCAAGGCCCTGGACTCAGGGGCGCAGATACGCAGTATTTT.